A single sample is the source of the 18 T cell receptor beta chains below, sequenced in a study of Ad26.COV2.S vaccination and SARS-CoV-2 variants. Repertoires were generated with immunoSEQ multiplex PCR, while TCRdb's copy carries only in-frame clones and drops some. The sample holds around 7,000 clones, over 80% seen once. The material was peripheral blood, obtained after recovery from COVID-19. These receptors came from a human donor who had recovered from COVID-19.

The rearrangement links TRBV4-3 to TRBJ1-2; D uncertain. Germline lookup yields CDR1 LGHNA and CDR2 YSLEER. CDR3 length: 16 residues. V was cut by 3 bases and J by 7 bases, with 21 bases left in between. CDR3 protein: CASSQWVDLKSSGYTF. The CDR3 DNA reads as TGCGCCAGCAGCCAGTGGGTGGACCTCAAGTCCTCTGGCTACACCTTC.

The chain joins TRBV6-5 to TRBJ1-4; D possibly corresponds to TRBD1 (5 bases). Germline assignment: CDR1 MNHEY and CDR2 SVGAGI. This CDR3 contains 14 residues. The V gene lost 4 bases and the J gene lost 8 bases, with 14 bases spanning the gap. The DNA for the CDR3 is TGTGCCAGCAGTTTTGGGGGTCAGGGAGAAAAACTGTTTTTT. Encoded protein: CASSFGGQGEKLFF.

The chain uses TRBV19 and TRBJ1-5, with D unresolved. The V gene's germline CDR1 is LNHDA and CDR2 SQIVND (reference sequence). V gave up 7 bases and J gave up 1 base, with 8 bases separating them. There are 13 residues in the CDR3. The CDR3 reads CASMISSNQPQHF. As DNA, the CDR3 is TGTGCCAGTATGATAAGCAGCAATCAGCCCCAGCATTTT. The full variable domain, its missing parts supplied by reference TRBV19 and TRBJ1-5, is DGGITQSPKYLFRKEGQNVTLSCEQNLNHDAMYWYRQDPGQGLRLIYYSQIVNDFQKGDIAEGYSVSREKKESFPLTVTSAQKNPTAFYLCASMISSNQPQHFGDGTRLSIL.

This sequence joins TRBV11-2 and TRBJ2-7, with D perhaps TRBD2 (5 bases). The CDR3 consists of 14 residues. Germline V lookup: CDR1 SGHAT, CDR2 FQNNGV. V was shortened by 1 base and J by 2 bases, with 9 bases between the two germline ends. Here the CDR3 reads CASSLGSGTYEQYF. DNA for the CDR3: TGTGCCAGCAGCTTAGGAAGCGGTACCTACGAGCAGTACTTC.

In this sample, this clone turned up once. The chain joins TRBV18 to TRBJ2-7; the D is unclear. The CDR3 totals 13 residues. V was cut by 2 bases and J by 2 bases, with 7 bases left in between. Germline lookup yields CDR1 KGHSH and CDR2 LQKENI. CDR3 bases: TGTGCCAGCTCACCAAAAAGTACCTACGAGCAGTACTTC. Translated, it gives CASSPKSTYEQYF.

This chain connects TRBV11-2 to TRBJ2-5; D is perhaps TRBD1 (5 bases). Trimming removed 2 bases at V and 5 bases at J, with 18 bases between. CDR1 is SGHAT and CDR2 is FQNNGV in the germline V gene. This CDR3 region has 16 residues. This CDR3 reads CASSLRQTPARETQYF. As DNA, the CDR3 is TGTGCCAGCAGCTTACGACAGACCCCCGCAAGGGAGACCCAGTACTTC.

V and J are TRBV27 and TRBJ2-7, with 8 bases aligning to TRBD1. This CDR3 is 15 amino acids long. The V gene end was trimmed by 1 base and the J gene end by 0 bases; junction bases not matched to a gene: 2. The germline gives CDR1 MNHEY, CDR2 SMNVEV (reference sequence). CDR3 region: CASSLLGTGSYEQYF. CDR3 in DNA: TGTGCCAGCAGTTTATTAGGGACAGGCTCCTACGAGCAGTACTTC.

The CDR3, as DNA: TGTGCCAGCAGTTTCCGACAGGGGGTGGGTGAGCAGTTCTTC. As protein: CASSFRQGVGEQFF. The chain recombines TRBV27 with TRBJ2-1; 9 nucleotides align to TRBD1. This CDR3 spans 14 amino acids. Germline loops: CDR1 MNHEY, CDR2 SMNVEV (reference sequence). With 3 bases clipped from V and 9 bases from J, the junction kept 6 bases outside the gene matches.

The chain uses TRBV29-1 and TRBJ1-2; D not certain. The CDR3 length is 12 residues. V was pared by 6 bases and J by 4 bases, with 12 bases between. Per the germline V gene, CDR1 is SQVTM and CDR2 is ANQGSEA. CDR3 sequence reads: CSVPDGPYGYTF. DNA for the CDR3: TGCAGCGTGCCGGACGGACCCTATGGCTACACCTTC. Combining the CDR3 with reference TRBV29-1 and TRBJ1-2 gives the whole variable domain SAVISQKPSRDICQRGTSLTIQCQVDSQVTMMFWYRQQPGQSLTLIATANQGSEATYESGFVIDKFPISRPNLTFSTLTVSNMSPEDSSIYLCSVPDGPYGYTFGSGTRLTVV.

This chain uses TRBV7-6 with TRBJ2-1; the D is unclear. The CDR3 consists of 11 residues. CDR1 SGHVS and CDR2 FNYEAQ come from the germline V gene. V lost 5 bases and J lost 8, with 7 bases in between. The CDR3 protein is CASSPGDEQFF. The CDR3, as DNA: TGTGCCAGCAGCCCAGGTGATGAGCAGTTCTTC.

The rearrangement joins TRBV11-2 to TRBJ2-2; no definite D call. Trimming cost V 5 bases and J 9 bases, with 10 bases left between them. CDR3 length: 12 residues. The germline CDR1 and CDR2 sequences are SGHAT and FQNNGV. Here the CDR3 DNA reads TGTGCCAGCAGCCACCCGACAAGGGAGCTGTTTTTT. Translating it yields CASSHPTRELFF.

This clone was counted between two and nine times. CDR3 loop: CSVSGGTGRETQYF. In DNA, the CDR3 is TGCAGCGTTTCCGGGGGGACAGGGAGGGAGACCCAGTACTTC. The chain couples TRBV29-1 to TRBJ2-5, with TRBD1 matching 9 bases. Germline lookup yields CDR1 SQVTM and CDR2 ANQGSEA. Germline trimming cut 5 bases from V and 5 bases from J; bases unmatched to any gene: 9. The CDR3 is 14 residues long.

The J gene is TRBJ1-5, the V gene TRBV9; no firm D call. CDR1 is SGDLS, CDR2 YYNGEE, per germline. V shed 7 bases and J shed 5 bases, with 10 bases lying between them. The CDR3 is 12 amino acids. The CDR3 region has the DNA TGTGCCAGCGGAAGCGGGGATCAGCCCCAGCATTTT. Translating gives CASGSGDQPQHF. Based on the CDR3 plus reference TRBV9 and TRBJ1-5, the full variable domain is DSGVTQTPKHLITATGQRVTLRCSPRSGDLSVYWYQQSLDQGLQFLIQYYNGEERAKGNILERFSAQQFPDLHSELNLSSLELGDSALYFCASGSGDQPQHFGDGTRLSIL.

The genes are TRBV6-5 and TRBJ2-7, with a tentative D call TRBD1 (6 bases). V was clipped by 6 bases and J by 5 bases, with 17 bases between them. This CDR3 comprises 14 residues. From germline, CDR1 is MNHEY and CDR2 SVGAGI. The CDR3 is CASSPGHPRDEQYF. The CDR3 DNA reads TGTGCCAGCAGCCCGGGACACCCGAGGGACGAGCAGTACTTC.

The V gene is TRBV7-2, the J gene TRBJ1-2; D not resolved. V was trimmed by 1 base and J by 0 bases, leaving 6 bases between them. The CDR3 is made up of 14 amino acids. Germline V gives CDR1 SGHTA, CDR2 FQGNSA. Written as DNA, the CDR3 is TGTGCCAGCAGCTTAGAAAGTTCTAACTATGGCTACACCTTC. As protein: CASSLESSNYGYTF.

The genes are TRBV18 and TRBJ2-3; D might be TRBD1 (5 bases). This CDR3 has 17 amino acids. CDR1 KGHSH and CDR2 LQKENI come from the germline V gene. V gave up 3 bases and J gave up 4 bases, with 20 bases separating them. CDR3 protein: CASSPVLGQGGADTQYF. As DNA, the CDR3 is TGTGCCAGCTCACCGGTTTTAGGGCAGGGTGGCGCAGATACGCAGTATTTT.

The rearrangement joins TRBV7-8 to TRBJ2-7; no clear D gene. This CDR3 is 11 amino acids long. CDR1 is SGHVS and CDR2 is FQNEAQ in the germline V gene. The V end lost 4 bases, the J end lost 7 bases, and 8 bases lay between the germline ends. This CDR3 reads CASSSLREQYF. The CDR3, as DNA: TGTGCCAGCAGCTCCCTACGGGAGCAGTACTTC.

The rearrangement links TRBV2 to TRBJ2-5; D possibly corresponds to TRBD1 (7 bases). CDR3 length: 14 residues. V lost 7 bases to trimming and J lost 7 bases, with 19 bases between them. In germline, CDR1 is SNHLY, CDR2 FYNNEI. The CDR3 here is CASNGGTASGTQYF. The CDR3 DNA reads as TGTGCCAGCAATGGGGGGACAGCCTCGGGGACCCAGTACTTC.